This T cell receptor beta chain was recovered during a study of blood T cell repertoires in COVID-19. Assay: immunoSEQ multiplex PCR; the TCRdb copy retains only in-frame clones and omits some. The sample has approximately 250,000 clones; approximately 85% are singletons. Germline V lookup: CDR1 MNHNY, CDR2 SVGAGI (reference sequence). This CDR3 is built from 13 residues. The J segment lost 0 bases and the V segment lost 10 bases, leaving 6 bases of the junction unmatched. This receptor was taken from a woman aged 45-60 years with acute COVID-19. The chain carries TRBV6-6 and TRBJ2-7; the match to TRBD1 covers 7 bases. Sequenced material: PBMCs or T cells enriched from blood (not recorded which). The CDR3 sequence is CATSTGSSYEQYF. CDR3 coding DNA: TGTGCCACTTCGACAGGGAGCTCCTACGAGCAGTACTTC.